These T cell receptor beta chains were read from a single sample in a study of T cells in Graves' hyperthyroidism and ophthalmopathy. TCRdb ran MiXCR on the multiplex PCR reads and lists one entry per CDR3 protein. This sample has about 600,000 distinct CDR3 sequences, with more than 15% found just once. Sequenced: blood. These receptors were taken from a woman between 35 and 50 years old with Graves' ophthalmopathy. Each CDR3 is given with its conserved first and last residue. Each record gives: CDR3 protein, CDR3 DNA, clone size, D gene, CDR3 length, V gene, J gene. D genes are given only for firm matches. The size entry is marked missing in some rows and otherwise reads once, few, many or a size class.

CDR3aa: CASKRDETKRNTIYF
CDR3nt: TGTGCCAGCAAAAGGGACGAAACGAAACGAAACACCATATATTTT
abundance: few
d_gene: NA
len: 15
v_gene: TRBV12-3/TRBV12-4
j_gene: TRBJ1-3

CDR3aa: CAWSASGTEKFF
CDR3nt: TGTGCCTGGAGTGCCTCCGGGACAGAGAAGTTCTTC
abundance: many
d_gene: TRBD1
len: 12
v_gene: TRBV30
j_gene: TRBJ2-1

CDR3aa: CSVLNWDTITYEQYF
CDR3nt: TGCAGCGTACTAAACTGGGACACCATAACCTACGAGCAGTACTTC
abundance: NA
d_gene: NA
len: 15
v_gene: TRBV29-1
j_gene: TRBJ2-7

CDR3aa: CAGSPTHGSNQPQHF
CDR3nt: TGTGCCGGCAGTCCGACTCACGGTAGCAATCAGCCCCAGCATTTT
abundance: NA
d_gene: NA
len: 15
v_gene: TRBV27
j_gene: TRBJ1-5

CDR3aa: CASRDGAGAPSDTQYF
CDR3nt: TGTGCCAGCAGAGACGGAGCGGGGGCGCCGTCAGATACGCAGTATTTT
abundance: many
d_gene: TRBD2
len: 16
v_gene: TRBV2
j_gene: TRBJ2-3

CDR3aa: CASSLLGGQFEQYF
CDR3nt: TGTGCCAGCAGCCTCCTGGGGGGCCAGTTCGAGCAGTACTTC
abundance: few
d_gene: NA
len: 14
v_gene: TRBV11-2
j_gene: TRBJ2-7

CDR3aa: CASLATDTQYF
CDR3nt: TGTGCCAGCCTTGCTACAGATACGCAGTATTTT
abundance: NA
d_gene: NA
len: 11
v_gene: TRBV6-1
j_gene: TRBJ2-3

CDR3aa: CASSWGQGKTQYF
CDR3nt: TGTGCCAGCAGCTGGGGACAGGGCAAGACCCAGTACTTC
abundance: NA
d_gene: TRBD1
len: 13
v_gene: TRBV14
j_gene: TRBJ2-5

CDR3aa: CASSPTSGSGDTEAFF
CDR3nt: TGTGCCAGCTCACCTACCTCGGGGTCGGGGGACACTGAAGCTTTCTTT
abundance: many
d_gene: NA
len: 16
v_gene: TRBV18
j_gene: TRBJ1-1

CDR3aa: CASSLANTGSTEAFF
CDR3nt: TGTGCCAGCAGTCTAGCGAATACCGGGAGCACTGAAGCTTTCTTT
abundance: many
d_gene: NA
len: 15
v_gene: TRBV12-3/TRBV12-4
j_gene: TRBJ1-1

CDR3aa: CSAMPLRGGMTQYF
CDR3nt: TGCAGTGCTATGCCCTTGCGGGGGGGCATGACCCAGTACTTC
abundance: few
d_gene: TRBD2
len: 14
v_gene: TRBV20-1
j_gene: TRBJ2-5

CDR3aa: CASSPEGSGRATDTQYF
CDR3nt: TGTGCCAGCAGCCCGGAGGGGAGCGGGAGGGCCACAGATACGCAGTATTTT
abundance: NA
d_gene: TRBD2
len: 17
v_gene: TRBV11-3
j_gene: TRBJ2-3

CDR3aa: CASSQGILSGYTF
CDR3nt: TGTGCCAGCAGTCAGGGGATTCTCTCTGGCTACACCTTC
abundance: few
d_gene: NA
len: 13
v_gene: TRBV2
j_gene: TRBJ1-2

CDR3aa: CASSLGQGLGDTQYF
CDR3nt: TGCGCCAGCAGCTTGGGACAGGGATTAGGAGATACGCAGTATTTT
abundance: few
d_gene: TRBD1
len: 15
v_gene: TRBV5-1
j_gene: TRBJ2-3

CDR3aa: CASSTLLMTANYGYTF
CDR3nt: TGTGCCAGCAGCACACTTCTAATGACAGCCAACTATGGCTACACCTTC
abundance: many
d_gene: NA
len: 16
v_gene: TRBV7-9
j_gene: TRBJ1-2

CDR3aa: CATSWSQGPGGTQYF
CDR3nt: TGTGCCACCTCATGGAGTCAGGGACCAGGAGGGACCCAGTACTTC
abundance: few
d_gene: NA
len: 15
v_gene: TRBV19
j_gene: TRBJ2-5

CDR3aa: CASRRQGSYNEQFF
CDR3nt: TGTGCCAGCAGGAGACAGGGATCCTACAATGAGCAGTTCTTC
abundance: many
d_gene: TRBD1
len: 14
v_gene: TRBV6-1
j_gene: TRBJ2-1

CDR3aa: CASSLLSAGISDEQFF
CDR3nt: TGTGCCAGCAGCCTCCTTTCCGCGGGAATCTCCGATGAGCAGTTCTTC
abundance: NA
d_gene: NA
len: 16
v_gene: TRBV9
j_gene: TRBJ2-1

CDR3aa: CASSPARSNTGELFF
CDR3nt: TGTGCCAGCTCACCCGCCCGGTCGAACACCGGGGAGCTGTTTTTT
abundance: NA
d_gene: NA
len: 15
v_gene: TRBV18
j_gene: TRBJ2-2

CDR3aa: CASSLGTSGNTGELYF
CDR3nt: TGCGCCAGCAGCCTGGGGACTAGCGGGAACACCGGGGAGCTGTATTTT
abundance: once
d_gene: TRBD2
len: 16
v_gene: TRBV5-1
j_gene: TRBJ2-2

CDR3aa: CASSFTSALYNEQFF
CDR3nt: TGCGCCAGCAGCTTTACTAGCGCCCTCTACAATGAGCAGTTCTTC
abundance: many
d_gene: TRBD2
len: 15
v_gene: TRBV5-1
j_gene: TRBJ2-1

CDR3aa: CATSRDRGNNEQFF
CDR3nt: TGTGCCACCAGCAGAGATCGGGGGAACAATGAGCAGTTCTTC
abundance: few
d_gene: NA
len: 14
v_gene: TRBV15
j_gene: TRBJ2-1

CDR3aa: CASSAVMNTEAFF
CDR3nt: TGTGCCAGCAGTGCGGTCATGAACACTGAAGCTTTCTTT
abundance: many
d_gene: NA
len: 13
v_gene: TRBV9
j_gene: TRBJ1-1

CDR3aa: CSGFLGAEQYF
CDR3nt: TGCAGCGGTTTCTTAGGGGCGGAGCAGTACTTC
abundance: few
d_gene: NA
len: 11
v_gene: TRBV29-1
j_gene: TRBJ2-7

CDR3aa: CASSPEGYSNQPQHF
CDR3nt: TGTGCCAGCTCACCCGAGGGGTATAGCAATCAGCCCCAGCATTTT
abundance: NA
d_gene: NA
len: 15
v_gene: TRBV18
j_gene: TRBJ1-5

CDR3aa: CSATRSGPYNEQFF
CDR3nt: TGCAGTGCTACCCGTAGCGGACCCTACAATGAGCAGTTCTTC
abundance: many
d_gene: NA
len: 14
v_gene: TRBV20-1
j_gene: TRBJ2-1

CDR3aa: CAIRKDRGSNYGYTF
CDR3nt: TGTGCCATCAGGAAGGACAGGGGCTCTAACTATGGCTACACCTTC
abundance: NA
d_gene: TRBD1
len: 15
v_gene: TRBV10-3
j_gene: TRBJ1-2

CDR3aa: CSVQGPYEQYF
CDR3nt: TGCAGTGTTCAGGGGCCCTACGAGCAGTACTTC
abundance: few
d_gene: NA
len: 11
v_gene: TRBV20-1
j_gene: TRBJ2-7

CDR3aa: CSATTGGFSGYTF
CDR3nt: TGCAGTGCTACAACAGGGGGTTTTAGTGGCTACACCTTC
abundance: many
d_gene: TRBD1
len: 13
v_gene: TRBV20-1
j_gene: TRBJ1-2

CDR3aa: CASSFRTGDYSNQPQHF
CDR3nt: TGTGCCAGCAGTTTTAGGACAGGGGATTATAGCAATCAGCCCCAGCATTTT
abundance: many
d_gene: TRBD1
len: 17
v_gene: TRBV12-3/TRBV12-4
j_gene: TRBJ1-5

CDR3aa: CASSLALGGQETQYF
CDR3nt: TGTGCCAGCAGCTTAGCGCTCGGGGGACAAGAGACCCAGTACTTC
abundance: many
d_gene: NA
len: 15
v_gene: TRBV7-8
j_gene: TRBJ2-5

CDR3aa: CASSPPRDSTDTQYF
CDR3nt: TGCGCCAGCAGCCCCCCCAGGGATTCCACAGATACGCAGTATTTT
abundance: NA
d_gene: NA
len: 15
v_gene: TRBV4-1
j_gene: TRBJ2-3

CDR3aa: CASSLGTGLPTDTQYF
CDR3nt: TGTGCCAGCAGTTTGGGGACAGGGCTCCCCACAGATACGCAGTATTTT
abundance: many
d_gene: TRBD1
len: 16
v_gene: TRBV12-3/TRBV12-4
j_gene: TRBJ2-3

CDR3aa: CASRAGTQGTGELFF
CDR3nt: TGTGCCAGCAGGGCCGGGACCCAGGGCACCGGGGAGCTGTTTTTT
abundance: many
d_gene: NA
len: 15
v_gene: TRBV12-3/TRBV12-4
j_gene: TRBJ2-2

CDR3aa: CASRSQGALGNTIYF
CDR3nt: TGTGCCAGCAGATCACAGGGGGCGCTTGGAAACACCATATATTTT
abundance: few
d_gene: TRBD1
len: 15
v_gene: TRBV6-2/TRBV6-3
j_gene: TRBJ1-3